Following are 20 T cell receptor beta chains from one sample sequenced in a study of control samples from healthy donors and cancer patients. Profiling relied on immunoSEQ multiplex PCR, and the TCRdb table lists in-frame clones only, not all of them. This sample has more than 100,000 clones; about 90% occur once, and the top ten carry about 7.9%. Sequenced input: PBMCs. All receptors derive from a man aged 45-65 years with head and neck cancer.

This chain connects TRBV7-9 to TRBJ2-7; D is perhaps TRBD2 (5 bases). The length of the CDR3 is 14 residues. Trimming removed 3 bases at V and 3 bases at J, with 12 bases between. Germline-derived CDR1 and CDR2 are SEHNR and FQNEAQ (reference sequence). The CDR3 bases are TGTGCCAGCAGCTTCTCGGGGAGCAGCTACGAGCAGTACTTC. Its protein product is CASSFSGSSYEQYF.

The V gene is TRBV6-5, the J gene TRBJ2-7; possible D gene TRBD1, 6 bases. CDR3 size: 13 residues. The germline V gene has CDR1 MNHEY and CDR2 SVGAGI. V dropped 6 bases and J dropped 4 bases, with 13 bases sitting between them. CDR3 amino acids: CASRPGQGYEQYF. As DNA, the CDR3 is TGTGCCAGCAGGCCTGGGCAGGGGTACGAGCAGTACTTC.

This rearrangement joins TRBV7-9 to TRBJ2-7, with D hard to call. The CDR3 totals 13 residues. V lost 3 bases, J lost 2 bases, and 8 bases lay in between. Germline values: CDR1 SEHNR, CDR2 FQNEAQ (reference sequence). The CDR3 DNA follows: TGTGCCAGCAGCTTTGGGTCCGCCTACGAGCAGTACTTC. The encoded protein is CASSFGSAYEQYF.

The chain recombines TRBV24-1 with TRBJ2-3; D is uncertain. The CDR3 totals 16 residues. Looked up from germline, CDR1 is KGHDR and CDR2 is SFDVKD. Deletions cut 1 base from V and 0 bases from J, with 10 bases between. CDR3 protein: CATSDLTGTSTDTQYF. CDR3 bases: TGTGCCACCAGTGATTTAACGGGTACTAGCACAGATACGCAGTATTTT.

The chain combines TRBV3-1 (or the pseudogene TRBV3-2) with TRBJ1-5; TRBD1 aligns across 8 bases. The CDR3 is 15 amino acids. The trim removed 0 bases at V and 3 bases at J, leaving 1 base unmatched. The germline V gene has CDR1 LGHDT and CDR2 YNNKEL (reference sequence). CDR3 in amino acids: CASSQEGQDNQPQHF. CDR3 in DNA: TGTGCCAGCAGCCAAGAGGGACAGGACAATCAGCCCCAGCATTTT.

This clone was seen a single time. The CDR3 reads CASSPPPFAGKETQYF. CDR3 bases: TGTGCCAGCAGTCCACCTCCCTTCGCGGGGAAGGAGACCCAGTACTTC. This chain links TRBV3-1 (or the pseudogene TRBV3-2) with TRBJ2-5, with D possibly TRBD2 on 6 matching bases. CDR1 is LGHDT and CDR2 is YNNKEL in the germline V gene (reference sequence). The CDR3 consists of 16 residues. Trimming removed 6 bases at V and 5 bases at J, with 22 bases between.

CDR3 sequence (DNA): TGTGCCAGCAGACAGACAGGGGACTCCTACGAGCAGTACTTC. Translation: CASRQTGDSYEQYF. V usage is TRBV5-6 and J usage is TRBJ2-7, with 8 bases matching TRBD1. This CDR3 has 14 residues. V gave up 5 bases and J gave up 0 bases; unmatched junction bases: 4. Per germline, CDR1 SGHDT and CDR2 YYEEEE.

The chain has TRBV5-3 and TRBJ1-1; no reliable D call. TRBV5-3 is an open reading frame, and its role is uncertain. The V and J ends lost 5 bases and 8 bases respectively, with 13 bases between them. The CDR3 totals 12 residues. CDR3: CARSPRDSEAFF. In DNA, the CDR3 is TGTGCCAGAAGTCCTCGGGATTCCGAAGCTTTCTTT.

The CDR3 loop reads CASSNRQAPGANVLTF. The CDR3 DNA is TGTGCCAGCTCAAACCGACAGGCGCCTGGGGCCAACGTCCTGACTTTC. V and J are TRBV18 and TRBJ2-6; tentative D call: TRBD1 (6 bases). CDR1 and CDR2 from the germline V gene are KGHSH and LQKENI. V lost 5 bases and J lost 2, with 13 bases in between. This CDR3 contains 16 residues.

The chain carries TRBV5-1 and TRBJ2-1; the match to TRBD1 covers 11 bases. Germline trimming cut 4 bases from V and 2 bases from J; bases unmatched to any gene: 2. Germline CDR1 is SGHRS and CDR2 is YFSETQ. The CDR3 loop spans 15 amino acids. CDR3 in DNA: TGCGCCAGCAGCGAGGGACAGGGGGCCTACAATGAGCAGTTCTTC. This encodes CASSEGQGAYNEQFF. The entire variable domain, with the rest obtained from reference TRBV5-1 and TRBJ2-1, is as follows: KAGVTQTPRYLIKTRGQQVTLSCSPISGHRSVSWYQQTPGQGLQFLFEYFSETQRNKGNFPGRFSGRQFSNSRSEMNVSTLELGDSALYLCASSEGQGAYNEQFFGPGTRLTVL.

This clone was detected once. V is TRBV27 and J is TRBJ1-6, with a tentative D call TRBD1 (6 bases). From germline, CDR1 is MNHEY and CDR2 SMNVEV (reference sequence). CDR3 size: 16 residues. The germline V and J ends were trimmed by 5 bases and 9 bases, with 20 bases remaining between them. The CDR3 is CASSVATGKLGSPLHF. The CDR3 bases are TGTGCCAGCAGTGTGGCCACAGGGAAACTGGGTTCACCCCTCCACTTT.

This clone was counted a single time. The rearrangement uses TRBV11-2 and TRBJ1-2, with no clear D. Trimming shortened V by 1 base and J by 0 bases, and 18 bases separated the two germline ends. CDR3 length: 18 amino acids. From germline, CDR1 is SGHAT and CDR2 FQNNGV. The CDR3: CASSLAPLRTEANYGYTF. DNA for the CDR3: TGTGCCAGCAGCTTAGCCCCGCTTCGGACCGAAGCTAACTATGGCTACACCTTC.

J is TRBJ2-5 and V is TRBV4-1; no firm D call. Germline V gene data show CDR1 as MGHRA and CDR2 as YSYEKL. This CDR3 is built from 16 residues. V was pared by 5 bases and J by 5 bases, with 21 bases between. The CDR3 region is CASSSPGQKGKETQYF. In DNA form, the CDR3 reads TGCGCCAGCAGCTCCCCGGGCCAGAAAGGGAAGGAGACCCAGTACTTC.

This chain joins TRBV14 and TRBJ2-7; 7 bases line up with TRBD1. V lost 7 bases, J lost 0 bases, and 9 bases stayed unmatched. Per the germline V gene, CDR1 is SGHDN and CDR2 is FVKESK. The CDR3 is made up of 15 amino acids. DNA for the CDR3: TGTGCCAGCACGCCCACAGGGGTGCCCTCCTACGAGCAGTACTTC. Translation gives CASTPTGVPSYEQYF.

This clone was found a few times. This sample includes further DNA sequences coding for the same CDR3. The chain recombines TRBV5-1 with TRBJ2-2, with TRBD1 identical over 8 bases. V gave up 0 bases and J gave up 3 bases; unmatched junction bases: 1. This CDR3 has 15 residues. Germline CDR1 SGHRS, CDR2 YFSETQ. In DNA, the CDR3 is TGCGCCAGCAGCTTGGGGGACAGGCACACCGGGGAGCTGTTTTTT. This codes for CASSLGDRHTGELFF.

The chain has TRBV5-6 and TRBJ1-1, with D possibly being TRBD1 (5 bases). Germline V gene data show CDR1 as SGHDT and CDR2 as YYEEEE. The CDR3 loop spans 14 amino acids. V was shortened by 7 bases and J by 1 base, with 14 bases between the two germline ends. The CDR3 protein is CASHGSGQNTEAFF. DNA for the CDR3: TGTGCCAGCCACGGATCGGGGCAGAACACTGAAGCTTTCTTT. Complete variable domain (other parts from reference TRBV5-6 and TRBJ1-1): DAGVTQSPTHLIKTRGQQVTLRCSPKSGHDTVSWYQQALGQGPQFIFQYYEEEERQRGNFPDRFSGHQFPNYSSELNVNALLLGDSALYLCASHGSGQNTEAFFGQGTRLTVV.

This sequence joins TRBV18 and TRBJ2-5; no clear D. Germline V gene lookup returns CDR1 KGHSH and CDR2 LQKENI. The CDR3 runs 14 residues. V was clipped by 2 bases and J by 0 bases, with 7 bases between them. The CDR3 nucleotides are TGTGCCAGCTCACCATCCGGGTACCAAGAGACCCAGTACTTC. As protein: CASSPSGYQETQYF.

This chain links TRBV5-4 with TRBJ2-5; D gene ambiguous. The CDR3 contains 16 residues. The germline V gene encodes CDR1 SGHNT and CDR2 YYREEE (reference sequence). V gave up 2 bases and J gave up 4 bases, with 18 bases separating them. The CDR3 is CASSLGAEGIGETQYF. The DNA for the CDR3 is TGTGCCAGCAGCTTAGGCGCGGAAGGGATAGGAGAGACCCAGTACTTC.

CDR3 amino acids: CASSLEQGGNEQYF. The CDR3 coding sequence is TGTGCCAGCAGTTTAGAGCAGGGGGGCAACGAGCAGTACTTC. The gene calls are TRBV27 and TRBJ2-7, with TRBD1 as a possible D gene (7 bases). The CDR3 has 14 amino acids. CDR1 and CDR2 (germline): MNHEY, SMNVEV (reference sequence). Trimming removed 2 bases from V and 5 bases from J, with 13 bases in between.

The chain has TRBV29-1 and TRBJ2-7; D remains unclear. CDR1 is SQVTM, CDR2 ANQGSEA, per germline. The CDR3 covers 14 residues. V gave up 4 bases and J gave up 3 bases, with 16 bases separating them. DNA for the CDR3: TGCAGCGTTGGGGCTGCTGCAGCCAACTACGAGCAGTACTTC. Its protein product is CSVGAAAANYEQYF.